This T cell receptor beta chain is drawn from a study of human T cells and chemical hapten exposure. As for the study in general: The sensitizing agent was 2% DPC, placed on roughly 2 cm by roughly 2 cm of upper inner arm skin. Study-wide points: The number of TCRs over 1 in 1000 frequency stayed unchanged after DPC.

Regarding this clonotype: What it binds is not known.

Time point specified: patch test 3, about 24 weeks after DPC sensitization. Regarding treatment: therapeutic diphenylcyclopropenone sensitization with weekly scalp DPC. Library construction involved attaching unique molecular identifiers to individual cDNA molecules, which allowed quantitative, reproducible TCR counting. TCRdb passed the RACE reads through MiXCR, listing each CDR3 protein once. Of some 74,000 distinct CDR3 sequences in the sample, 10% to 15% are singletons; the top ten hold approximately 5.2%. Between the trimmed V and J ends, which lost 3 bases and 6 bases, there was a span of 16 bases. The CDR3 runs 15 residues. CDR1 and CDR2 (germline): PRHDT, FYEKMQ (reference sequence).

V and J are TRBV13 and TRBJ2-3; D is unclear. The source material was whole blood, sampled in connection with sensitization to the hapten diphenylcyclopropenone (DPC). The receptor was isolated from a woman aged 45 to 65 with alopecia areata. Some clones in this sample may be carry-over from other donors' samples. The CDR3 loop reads CASSFRTSNGDTQYF. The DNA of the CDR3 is TGTGCCAGCAGCTTTCGGACGAGCAATGGGGATACGCAGTATTTT.